A single sample is the source of the 21 T cell receptor beta chains below, sequenced in a study of CD8+CD57+ T cells in acquired aplastic anemia. An expansion of CD8+CD57+ cells by flow cytometry had been shown in patients chosen for sequencing. Genomic DNA constituted the template upon which TCR beta VDJ and CDR3 profiling was performed. TCRdb independently ran MiXCR on the reads; one entry per CDR3 protein. The sample includes over 150,000 distinct CDR3 sequences, 70% to 80% seen only once; the top ten take approximately 50%. The sample comprised sorted CD4+, CD8+, or CD8+CD57+ T cells (not recorded which) from PBMCs. These receptors were taken from a human donor with aplastic anemia.

The gene calls are TRBV7-2 and TRBJ1-3; possible D gene TRBD1, 5 bases. The length of the CDR3 is 17 residues. Per the germline V gene, CDR1 is SGHTA and CDR2 is FQGNSA. V was pared by 5 bases and J by 3 bases, with 20 bases between. The chain's CDR3 is CASSGWALQGGGNTIYF. The CDR3 nucleotides are TGTGCCAGCAGCGGGTGGGCACTTCAGGGAGGTGGAAACACCATATATTTT.

This chain links TRBV2 with TRBJ1-6; D unclear. The germline gives CDR1 SNHLY, CDR2 FYNNEI. The CDR3 totals 14 residues. With 6 bases removed from V and 8 bases from J, the gap between germline ends came to 14 bases. The CDR3 DNA reads TGTGCCAGCAGGATGTGGGGTCCGGATTCACCCCTCCACTTT. Amino acid sequence: CASRMWGPDSPLHF. The variable domain in full, completed from reference TRBV2 and TRBJ1-6, reads EPEVTQTPSHQVTQMGQEVILRCVPISNHLYFYWYRQILGQKVEFLVSFYNNEISEKSEIFDDQFSVERPDGSNFTLKIRSTKLEDSAMYFCASRMWGPDSPLHFGNGTRLTVT.

This clonotype occurred once. The chain is built from TRBV7-2 and TRBJ2-7; tentatively, D is TRBD1 (6 bases). Germline CDR1 reads SGHTA; CDR2 reads FQGNSA. The length of the CDR3 is 15 residues. Trimming cost V 5 bases and J 2 bases, with 16 bases left between them. The CDR3: CASSQYGTHTYEQYF. The CDR3 region has the DNA TGTGCCAGCAGCCAATACGGGACACACACCTACGAGCAGTACTTC. Based on the CDR3 plus reference TRBV7-2 and TRBJ2-7, the full variable domain is GAGVSQSPSNKVTEKGKDVELRCDPISGHTALYWYRQSLGQGLEFLIYFQGNSAPDKSGLPSDRFSAERTGGSVSTLTIQRTQQEDSAVYLCASSQYGTHTYEQYFGPGTRLTVT.

This clonotype was observed once. The V gene is TRBV7-9, the J gene TRBJ2-7, with no clear D. V was shortened by 4 bases and J by 5 bases, with 9 bases between the two germline ends. This CDR3 has 12 residues. From germline, CDR1 is SEHNR and CDR2 FQNEAQ (reference sequence). The CDR3 spells CASSSARDEQYF. For the CDR3, the DNA is TGTGCCAGCAGCTCCGCGCGAGACGAGCAGTACTTC.

The sample holds a few counts of this clonotype. The chain has TRBV25-1 and TRBJ2-1; no definite D call. V gave up 7 bases and J gave up 0 bases, with 13 bases separating them. This CDR3 spans 15 amino acids. CDR1 MGHDK and CDR2 SYGVNS come from the germline V gene. Here the CDR3 DNA reads TGTGCCAGCACCACTACCCGAAGCTCCTACAATGAGCAGTTCTTC. Translation gives CASTTTRSSYNEQFF.

The chain combines TRBV7-9 with TRBJ2-7; no firm D call. The V gene lost 6 bases and the J gene lost 0 bases, with 9 bases spanning the gap. This CDR3 is built from 13 residues. From germline, CDR1 is SEHNR and CDR2 FQNEAQ (reference sequence). The CDR3 region is CASSDSLSYEQYF. DNA of the CDR3: TGTGCCAGCAGTGACTCACTCTCCTACGAGCAGTACTTC.

The chain carries TRBV9 and TRBJ1-2, with 9 bases fitting TRBD1. J gave up 4 bases and V 0 bases, and 4 bases lay outside the gene matches. The CDR3 has 15 residues. CDR1 SGDLS and CDR2 YYNGEE come from the germline V gene. The CDR3 coding sequence is TGTGCCAGCAGCGTAGAGGGACAGGGCGTCTATGGCTACACCTTC. It translates to CASSVEGQGVYGYTF.

The chain recombines TRBV2 with TRBJ2-5, with D possibly matching TRBD2 (6 bases). V was trimmed by 6 bases and J by 4 bases, leaving 21 bases between them. This CDR3 has 16 amino acids. The germline V gene has CDR1 SNHLY and CDR2 FYNNEI. CDR3 in amino acids: CASRTIREIGGETQYF. In DNA form, the CDR3 reads TGTGCCAGCAGAACCATTAGGGAGATCGGGGGAGAGACCCAGTACTTC.

The rearrangement links TRBV20-1 to TRBJ2-5, with TRBD1 as a possible D gene (6 bases). Looked up from germline, CDR1 is DFQATT and CDR2 is SNEGSKA (reference sequence). Trimming cost V 2 bases and J 5 bases, with 18 bases left between them. The CDR3 contains 15 residues. CDR3 protein: CSARKSQQGTETQYF. The DNA for the CDR3 is TGCAGTGCTAGAAAATCACAGCAGGGGACCGAGACCCAGTACTTC.

The chain joins TRBV7-2 to TRBJ2-7, with D hard to call. The CDR3 is made up of 13 amino acids. V was shortened by 0 bases and J by 1 base, with 4 bases between the two germline ends. Per the germline V gene, CDR1 is SGHTA and CDR2 is FQGNSA. The CDR3: CASSLAQSYEQYF. The CDR3 bases are TGTGCCAGCAGCTTAGCACAGTCCTACGAGCAGTACTTC.

V and J are TRBV2 and TRBJ2-7; unclear D gene. The CDR3 contains 11 residues. Germline V gene sequence: CDR1 SNHLY, CDR2 FYNNEI. The V end was cut by 4 bases, the J end by 3 bases, with 4 bases between. The CDR3: CASSGNYEQYF. The CDR3 nucleotides are TGTGCCAGCAGTGGAAACTACGAGCAGTACTTC.

The chain combines TRBV2 with TRBJ1-1; the D gene is possibly TRBD1 (6 bases). This CDR3 has 14 residues. V was shortened by 1 base and J by 4 bases, with 10 bases between the two germline ends. The germline V gene encodes CDR1 SNHLY and CDR2 FYNNEI. CDR3: CASSEGRGRTEAFF. CDR3 DNA sequence: TGTGCCAGCAGTGAAGGCAGGGGTCGCACTGAAGCTTTCTTT.

The CDR3 nucleotides read TGTGCCAGCAGCTTAGGTAGGGGAGGCGGCTACACCTTC. Protein: CASSLGRGGGYTF. The chain combines TRBV11-2 with TRBJ1-2, with D possibly being TRBD1 (5 bases). The CDR3 consists of 13 residues. Germline V gives CDR1 SGHAT, CDR2 FQNNGV. V lost 1 base and J lost 8, with 11 bases in between.

This rearrangement joins TRBV12-3 or TRBV12-4 to TRBJ1-5; 7 positions agree with TRBD1. The CDR3 is made up of 14 amino acids. Unmatched junction bases numbered 3, after V lost 5 bases and J lost 2 bases. Here the CDR3 reads CASSTGTGNQPQHF. In DNA form, the CDR3 reads TGTGCCAGCAGTACCGGGACAGGCAATCAGCCCCAGCATTTT.

This chain joins TRBV7-9 and TRBJ1-4; TRBD1 agrees at 8 bases. Germline V lookup: CDR1 SEHNR, CDR2 FQNEAQ (reference sequence). V shed 1 base, J shed 5 bases, and the junction held 0 bases outside the gene matches. The CDR3 runs 14 residues. The CDR3 spells CASSLGTGNEKLFF. In DNA form, the CDR3 reads TGTGCCAGCAGCTTAGGGACAGGGAATGAAAAACTGTTTTTT.

The chain recombines TRBV9 with TRBJ1-2; 7 positions match TRBD1. The germline V gene has CDR1 SGDLS and CDR2 YYNGEE. The CDR3 is made up of 13 amino acids. Unmatched junction bases numbered 9, after V lost 7 bases and J lost 6 bases. The CDR3 DNA is TGTGCCAGCCGCGACAGGGCCCGGGATGGCTACACCTTC. Translating gives CASRDRARDGYTF.

This clonotype occurred once. The rearrangement joins TRBV19 to TRBJ2-3; TRBD2 aligns across 7 bases. Germline-derived CDR1 and CDR2 are LNHDA and SQIVND (reference sequence). The V and J ends lost 9 bases and 0 bases, in that order; junction bases with no gene match: 9. This CDR3 comprises 15 residues. CDR3 in amino acids: CASTGGILSTDTQYF. CDR3 coding DNA: TGTGCCAGCACGGGGGGTATCTTAAGCACAGATACGCAGTATTTT.

In its sample, this clonotype was seen a few times. The chain uses TRBV19 and TRBJ2-5; 12 nucleotides line up with TRBD2. The CDR3 runs 16 residues. Losses at the gene ends were 1 base for V and 2 bases for J; bases not matched to a gene: 2. Germline V gene sequence: CDR1 LNHDA, CDR2 SQIVND (reference sequence). CDR3 DNA sequence: TGTGCCAGTAGTATAGTCCTAGCGGGGGGGCAAGAGACCCAGTACTTC. Protein product: CASSIVLAGGQETQYF.

The chain combines TRBV19 with TRBJ2-7; D ambiguous. Trimming left V 3 bases short and J 6 bases short, with 12 bases between. CDR1 is LNHDA, CDR2 SQIVND, per germline (reference sequence). This CDR3 region has 13 residues. For the CDR3, the DNA is TGTGCCAGTAGTATGGGATTGTGGCGCGAGCAGTACTTC. Its protein product is CASSMGLWREQYF. Based on the CDR3 plus reference TRBV19 and TRBJ2-7, the full variable domain is DGGITQSPKYLFRKEGQNVTLSCEQNLNHDAMYWYRQDPGQGLRLIYYSQIVNDFQKGDIAEGYSVSREKKESFPLTVTSAQKNPTAFYLCASSMGLWREQYFGPGTRLTVT.

Judged by abundance, this clonotype is medium-sized. The chain joins TRBV6-4 to TRBJ1-6, with a tentative D call TRBD1 (5 bases). In germline, CDR1 is MRHNA, CDR2 SNTAGT. The CDR3 length is 13 residues. The germline V and J ends were trimmed by 4 bases and 5 bases, with 6 bases remaining between them. The CDR3 DNA follows: TGTGCCAGCAGTGGAGGGGATAATTCACCCCTCCACTTT. Translated, it gives CASSGGDNSPLHF.

This clonotype was seen more than once but under ten times. J is TRBJ1-1 and V is TRBV7-9, with D possibly TRBD1 on 5 matching bases. Trimming took off 0 bases at V and 7 bases at J, with 9 bases between the two ends. Germline V gene data show CDR1 as SEHNR and CDR2 as FQNEAQ (reference sequence). The CDR3 spans 13 residues. In DNA, the CDR3 is TGTGCCAGCAGCTTAGCGGGGGGGGTTGAAGCTTTCTTT. As protein: CASSLAGGVEAFF. Combining the CDR3 with reference TRBV7-9 and TRBJ1-1 gives the whole variable domain DTGVSQNPRHKITKRGQNVTFRCDPISEHNRLYWYRQTLGQGPEFLTYFQNEAQLEKSRLLSDRFSAERPKGSFSTLEIQRTEQGDSAMYLCASSLAGGVEAFFGQGTRLTVV.